These 17 T cell receptor beta chains came from one sample sequenced in a study of T cells after yellow fever vaccination. TCRdb re-derived calls from the 5' RACE reads in MiXCR, one entry per CDR3 protein. The sample comprises approximately 85,000 distinct CDR3 sequences, 13% of which are singletons, and around 25% rests with the top ten. The sequencing here drew on CD8+ T cells not binding an NS4B(214-222) dextramer, sorted from PBMCs, taken more than 20 days after the first yellow fever vaccination. Receptors were obtained from a man aged 18 to 30 who received the YFV17D yellow fever vaccine.

This clonotype has just a few counts. The J gene is TRBJ2-5, the V gene TRBV7-9; D gene uncertain. Trimming cost V 4 bases and J 6 bases, with 6 bases left between them. The CDR3 is 11 residues long. The germline V gene encodes CDR1 SEHNR and CDR2 FQNEAQ (reference sequence). This chain's CDR3 is CASSSAKTQYF. The CDR3 bases are TGTGCCAGCAGCTCCGCGAAGACCCAGTACTTC.

The chain combines TRBV7-3 with TRBJ1-1, with 8 bases that match TRBD1. V lost 5 bases and J lost 3; bases outside the gene matches: 8. Germline V lookup: CDR1 SGHTA, CDR2 FQGTGA. The CDR3 sequence is 15 residues long. The CDR3 nucleotides read TGTGCCAGCAGCCCGACGACAGGGGAGGACACTGAAGCTTTCTTT. Residues: CASSPTTGEDTEAFF.

The gene calls are TRBV6-1 and TRBJ2-3; 9 bases are shared with TRBD2. V gave up 5 bases and J gave up 2 bases; unmatched junction bases: 5. Germline V gene lookup returns CDR1 MNHNS and CDR2 SASEGT. The CDR3 is 15 residues long. CDR3: CASSIAGAFTDTQYF. The CDR3 DNA reads as TGTGCCAGCAGTATAGCGGGGGCCTTCACAGATACGCAGTATTTT.

This clonotype came up a few times. V is TRBV7-6 and J is TRBJ2-3; 9 bases are a match to TRBD2. Germline V CDR1 and CDR2: SGHVS, FNYEAQ. V dropped 7 bases and J dropped 7; count of bases not matched to a gene: 12. The length of the CDR3 is 15 residues. CDR3 nucleotide sequence: TGTGCCAGCACCCTACTAGCGGGTGAGCGAAATACGCAGTATTTT. Its protein product is CASTLLAGERNTQYF. Combining the CDR3 with reference TRBV7-6 and TRBJ2-3 gives the whole variable domain GAGVSQSPRYKVTKRGQDVALRCDPISGHVSLYWYRQALGQGPEFLTYFNYEAQQDKSGLPNDRFSAERPEGSISTLTIQRTEQRDSAMYRCASTLLAGERNTQYFGPGTRLTVL.

The rearrangement joins TRBV10-3 to TRBJ2-7, with 7 bases identical to TRBD1. The CDR3 contains 15 residues. The V and J ends lost 0 bases and 5 bases, in that order; junction bases with no gene match: 7. In germline, CDR1 is ENHRY, CDR2 SYGVKD. The CDR3 spells CAISESNRGLHEQYF. The CDR3 DNA reads TGTGCCATCAGTGAGTCGAATAGGGGGCTCCACGAGCAGTACTTC.

V usage is TRBV5-1 and J usage is TRBJ2-7; 10 bases map to TRBD1. The CDR3 has 15 residues. Germline lookup yields CDR1 SGHRS and CDR2 YFSETQ. V shed 4 bases and J 0 bases; nucleotides not matched to a gene: 4. The CDR3 DNA reads as TGCGCCAGCAGCATTGGACAGGGGGGCTCCTACGAGCAGTACTTC. Amino acid sequence: CASSIGQGGSYEQYF. The full variable domain, rest sourced from reference TRBV5-1 and TRBJ2-7, is KAGVTQTPRYLIKTRGQQVTLSCSPISGHRSVSWYQQTPGQGLQFLFEYFSETQRNKGNFPGRFSGRQFSNSRSEMNVSTLELGDSALYLCASSIGQGGSYEQYFGPGTRLTVT.

The sample holds a few counts of this clonotype. The chain joins TRBV15 to TRBJ1-1, with D possibly being TRBD1 (5 bases). CDR1 is LNHNV, CDR2 YYDKDF, per germline (reference sequence). This CDR3 has 16 amino acids. V shed 5 bases and J shed 2 bases, with 18 bases lying between them. Written as DNA, the CDR3 is TGTGCCACCAGCCCGCGGGGCCCAGACCGAAACACTGAAGCTTTCTTT. This translates into CATSPRGPDRNTEAFF.

The chain links TRBV4-3 to TRBJ2-1; D not certain. CDR1 LGHNA and CDR2 YSLEER come from the germline V gene. Trimming took off 3 bases at V and 5 bases at J, with 5 bases between the two ends. This CDR3 is built from 12 residues. CDR3 region: CASSQGHNEQFF. CDR3 in DNA: TGCGCCAGCAGCCAGGGCCACAATGAGCAGTTCTTC.

This clonotype has a handful of counts. The V and J genes are TRBV15 and TRBJ1-2; D is undetermined. Germline assignment: CDR1 LNHNV and CDR2 YYDKDF (reference sequence). The CDR3 consists of 11 residues. V was shortened by 11 bases and J by 8 bases, with 15 bases between the two germline ends. The CDR3 protein is CAAGPREGYTF. The CDR3 DNA reads TGTGCCGCCGGGCCCCGGGAGGGCTACACCTTC.

This rearrangement joins TRBV27 to TRBJ1-3; maybe TRBD1 (6 bases). V shed 0 bases and J shed 4 bases, with 22 bases lying between them. The CDR3 has 19 residues. CDR1 and CDR2 (germline): MNHEY, SMNVEV (reference sequence). Here the CDR3 reads CASSLSKTAQGGVGNTIYF. Written as DNA, the CDR3 is TGTGCCAGCAGTTTATCGAAAACCGCACAGGGAGGGGTAGGAAACACCATATATTTT.

This clonotype was observed a few times. The chain is built from TRBV13 and TRBJ1-1; D not resolved. Deletions cut 5 bases from V and 2 bases from J, with 6 bases between. The CDR3 is 12 residues long. The germline V gene has CDR1 PRHDT and CDR2 FYEKMQ (reference sequence). The CDR3 bases are TGTGCCAGCAGCATCATAAACACTGAAGCTTTCTTT. It yields the protein CASSIINTEAFF. Looking up the rest from reference TRBV13 and TRBJ1-1 gives the full variable domain: AAGVIQSPRHLIKEKRETATLKCYPIPRHDTVYWYQQGPGQDPQFLISFYEKMQSDKGSIPDRFSAQQFSDYHSELNMSSLELGDSALYFCASSIINTEAFFGQGTRLTVV.

This clonotype has a handful of counts. V gene TRBV18 combines with J gene TRBJ2-2, with a weak D call TRBD2 (6 bases). The CDR3 is 17 amino acids. Trimming took off 0 bases at V and 2 bases at J, with 13 bases between the two ends. The germline V gene encodes CDR1 KGHSH and CDR2 LQKENI. The CDR3 coding sequence is TGTGCCAGCTCACCACCGACGGGACTTTTAAACACCGGGGAGCTGTTTTTT. This codes for CASSPPTGLLNTGELFF.

This clonotype was counted a few times. This rearrangement joins TRBV7-2 to TRBJ2-2; D ambiguous. CDR3 length equals 14 residues. CDR1 and CDR2 (germline): SGHTA, FQGNSA. Trimming pared 1 base from V and 5 bases from J, leaving 8 bases between. The CDR3 here is CASSLGLTTGELFF. The CDR3 nucleotides read TGTGCCAGCAGCTTAGGGCTAACTACCGGGGAGCTGTTTTTT.

This clonotype occurred a few times. This chain links TRBV12-3 or TRBV12-4 with TRBJ1-3; no firm D call. V was cut by 6 bases and J by 0 bases, with 9 bases left in between. This CDR3 comprises 14 residues. The CDR3 region is CASSPPYSGNTIYF. CDR3 DNA: TGTGCCAGCAGCCCACCCTACTCTGGAAACACCATATATTTT.

This clonotype was counted only a few times. The chain links TRBV20-1 to TRBJ2-1; TRBD2 matches 8 bases. V lost 3 bases, J lost 3 bases, and 13 bases stayed unmatched. Germline lookup yields CDR1 DFQATT and CDR2 SNEGSKA (reference sequence). This CDR3 region has 17 residues. CDR3 sequence: CSARASGFPGGYNEQFF. DNA of the CDR3: TGCAGTGCTAGGGCTAGCGGGTTCCCGGGGGGCTACAATGAGCAGTTCTTC.

This clonotype has at least ten counts. The chain recombines TRBV27 with TRBJ2-7; weak D call: TRBD2 (6 bases). Germline V gene data show CDR1 as MNHEY and CDR2 as SMNVEV (reference sequence). Trimming pared 2 bases from V and 3 bases from J, leaving 14 bases between. The CDR3 is made up of 15 amino acids. CDR3 sequence (DNA): TGTGCCAGCAGTTTAGGGGGAGGTTACGGCTACGAGCAGTACTTC. Translation gives CASSLGGGYGYEQYF.

This clonotype has more than one count but fewer than ten. V gene TRBV27 combines with J gene TRBJ2-5, with D perhaps TRBD1 (6 bases). The CDR3 has 14 residues. The V gene's germline CDR1 is MNHEY and CDR2 SMNVEV (reference sequence). Deletions cut 5 bases from V and 2 bases from J, with 12 bases between. CDR3 amino acids: CASSPGVGQETQYF. In nucleotides, the CDR3 is TGTGCCAGCAGTCCAGGGGTGGGTCAAGAGACCCAGTACTTC.